This T cell receptor (beta chain) comes out of a study of Ad26.COV2.S vaccination and SARS-CoV-2 variants. Treatment given: roughly 19 received Ad26.COV2.S at low or high dose, single or two shots; 5 received placebo; per-sample allocation not given. Sampling was done on day 63 after the first vaccine or placebo injection. As its vector, the vaccine had Ad26, which expressed Wuhan-strain SARS-CoV-2 spike. V lost 6 bases, J lost 8 bases, and 26 bases lay in between. The CDR3 loop spans 16 amino acids. Germline V gene lookup returns CDR1 SGHRS and CDR2 YFSETQ. Data came from immunoSEQ multiplex PCR; TCRdb stores just in-frame clones and leaves some out. The table lists more than 250,000 clones, roughly 86% of them singletons, with 2.5% to 3.5% in the top ten.

Sequencing used peripheral blood, obtained in a trial of Ad26.COV2.S vaccine versus placebo. The chain carries TRBV5-1 and TRBJ1-2, with a possible D match to TRBD1 (5 bases). This clonotype was obtained from a person aged 18 to 59 who received the Ad26.COV2.S COVID-19 vaccine or a placebo. The CDR3 DNA is TGCGCCAGCAACCTTTACCAGGGAGCTCTGGAAAAAGGCTACACCTTC. Translation: CASNLYQGALEKGYTF.